This T cell receptor (beta chain) came from a study of early T cells in non-severe SARS-CoV-2 infection listed by TCRdb under 2021. Study-wide context: Bulk RNA from unsorted whole blood was used for TCR sequencing, so alpha and beta chains could not be paired.

Findings and caveats that apply to the study as a whole: Matching against VDJdb was skewed toward anti-spike CD8 responses, likely underestimated virus-specific expansions, and missed private and CD4 specificities.

The library was prepared using 5' RACE. The sequencing machine was a NextSeq 500. To correct for sequencing error and PCR bias, the TCR library protocol tagged individual cDNA molecules with unique molecular identifiers. Sequencing covered both TCR alpha and beta chains, and within each sample the abundances of alpha and beta sequences were tightly co-correlated. As for the original processing: Decombinator V4 was used to annotate TCR sequences for V gene, J gene and CDR3. Expanded TCRs were defined as changing significantly between any two time points under a Poisson model with p below 0.0001. Abundances of TCRs were expressed as counts per million after normalisation to the total number of TCRs sequenced in each sample. TRAV1-2 paired with TRAJ12, TRAJ20 or TRAJ33 defined MAIT TCRs, while TRAV10 paired with TRAJ18 defined iNKT TCRs. A search of VDJdb, accessed on 1 November 2021, was run for TCRs annotated to CMV, EBV and SARS-CoV-2, with TCRs annotated for multiple antigens excluded. The raw public data were reprocessed by TCRdb itself: fastp quality trimming at Q25, MiXCR clonotype calling, in-frame beta chains only. Each CDR3 protein gets just one entry, which takes the most common genes and DNA from the rows behind it. The V and J calls here are based on TCRdb, not the publication. This sample has approximately 69,000 distinct CDR3 sequences in its table, and around 11% of those were observed once. Jointly, the top ten make up around 5.8% of the sample.

This clonotype was detected a few times. Its antigen remains unidentified. Per-base qualities were not stored, and no clone one base away is much larger. The CDR3 numbers 12 residues from cysteine through phenylalanine. Kept here is only the CDR3 DNA, which spans 36 bases and is read in frame from base 1. Here V drops 5 bases and J drops 13 bases, and the junction holds 8 bases not matched to any gene. Per the germline V gene (reference sequence), SEHNR is the CDR1 and FQNEAQ is the CDR2. A case-control design nested within a healthcare worker cohort in London, UK, was used, with weekly nasopharyngeal swab PCR tests and blood sampling performed. Healthcare workers were enrolled in the week of the UK lockdown, from 23 to 31 March 2020, and were followed every week for up to roughly 16 weeks.

This receptor chain uses TRBV7-9 and TRBJ2-4, with 7 bases in between that match TRBD2. The receptor was derived from an adult who was a healthcare worker with PCR-confirmed SARS-CoV-2 infection or an uninfected control (not recorded which). The material sequenced was whole blood. The DNA sequence is TGTGCCAGCAGCGCACCGGGACTACCCCAGTACTTC. It translates to CASSAPGLPQYF. Reference TRBV7-9 and TRBJ2-4 genes cover what lies past the CDR3, so the full variable domain is DTGVSQNPRHKITKRGQNVTFRCDPISEHNRLYWYRQTLGQGPEFLTYFQNEAQLEKSRLLSDRFSAERPKGSFSTLEIQRTEQGDSAMYLCASSAPGLPQYFGAGTRLSVL.